These T cell receptor beta chains were read from a single sample in a study of T cell responses to AZD1222 COVID-19 vaccine. Measured with immunoSEQ multiplex PCR; TCRdb has only the in-frame clones, and not every one. The table includes approximately 110,000 clones, about nine tenths detected once. This sample comprised peripheral blood, obtained 28 days after the second AZD1222 dose. The source is an adult who received the AZD1222 COVID-19 vaccine. Each CDR3 is given with its conserved first and last residue. The D gene is left open where the match is weak. Size values are once, few and many counts, or a class for expanded clones, and some rows have none.

CDR3: CASSLAAGSSYEQYF
DNA: TGCGCCAGCAGCTTGGCGGCGGGGAGCTCCTACGAGCAGTACTTC
size: -
D: -
V: TRBV5-1
J: TRBJ2-7

CDR3: CASRETGGRNQPQHF
DNA: TGTGCCAGTAGAGAGACAGGGGGCCGCAATCAGCCCCAGCATTTT
size: once
D: TRBD1
V: TRBV19
J: TRBJ1-5

CDR3: CASRAQGNQPQHF
DNA: TGTGCCAGCAGGGCACAGGGCAATCAGCCCCAGCATTTT
size: -
D: -
V: TRBV6-6
J: TRBJ1-5

CDR3: CASSRSGGTDTQYF
DNA: TGTGCCAGCAGCCGTAGCGGGGGCACAGATACGCAGTATTTT
size: -
D: TRBD2
V: TRBV3-1/TRBV3-2
J: TRBJ2-3

CDR3: CAISERLAGGFNEQYF
DNA: TGTGCCATCAGTGAGAGACTAGCGGGAGGGTTCAACGAGCAGTACTTC
size: -
D: TRBD2
V: TRBV10-3
J: TRBJ2-7

CDR3: CASSRIGQTNEKLFF
DNA: TGTGCCAGCAGTAGGATTGGACAGACGAATGAAAAACTGTTTTTT
size: -
D: -
V: TRBV27
J: TRBJ1-4

CDR3: CASSFDPVPSQETQYF
DNA: TGTGCCAGCAGCTTCGACCCGGTGCCGAGCCAAGAGACCCAGTACTTC
size: once
D: -
V: TRBV7-6
J: TRBJ2-5

CDR3: CATSDSAGAGPYSNQPQHF
DNA: TGTGCCACCAGTGATTCGGCAGGAGCCGGGCCCTATAGCAATCAGCCCCAGCATTTT
size: -
D: -
V: TRBV24-1
J: TRBJ1-5

CDR3: CASSQAGGLNIQYF
DNA: TGTGCCAGCAGCCAAGCAGGGGGCCTAAACATTCAGTACTTC
size: -
D: TRBD1
V: TRBV4-2
J: TRBJ2-4

CDR3: CASSLLAGGETQYF
DNA: TGTGCCAGTAGTCTACTAGCGGGAGGAGAGACCCAGTACTTC
size: -
D: TRBD2
V: TRBV19
J: TRBJ2-5

CDR3: CASSFPNTEAFF
DNA: TGTGCCAGCAGCTTCCCGAACACTGAAGCTTTCTTT
size: -
D: -
V: TRBV7-8
J: TRBJ1-1

CDR3: CASSFGMGRGTNEKLFF
DNA: TGTGCCAGCAGCTTTGGAATGGGCAGGGGCACTAATGAAAAACTGTTTTTT
size: -
D: -
V: TRBV5-4
J: TRBJ1-4

CDR3: CASSQVGHSGNTIYF
DNA: TGTGCCAGCAGCCAAGTCGGGCATTCTGGAAACACCATATATTTT
size: once
D: -
V: TRBV3-1/TRBV3-2
J: TRBJ1-3

CDR3: CASSQAHNQPQHF
DNA: TGTGCCAGCAGCCAAGCCCATAATCAGCCCCAGCATTTT
size: -
D: -
V: TRBV14
J: TRBJ1-5

CDR3: CATSGSGRRTDTQYF
DNA: TGTGCCACCAGTGGTAGCGGAAGACGCACAGATACGCAGTATTTT
size: -
D: -
V: TRBV24-1
J: TRBJ2-3

CDR3: CASSLRLEGTGELFF
DNA: TGTGCCAGCAGCCTCCGACTGGAGGGGACCGGGGAGCTGTTTTTT
size: -
D: -
V: TRBV11-2
J: TRBJ2-2

CDR3: CASSQLVTSSETQYF
DNA: TGTGCCAGCTCACAACTCGTTACTAGCTCTGAGACCCAGTACTTC
size: -
D: -
V: TRBV18
J: TRBJ2-5

CDR3: CASTETGWGGYTF
DNA: TGTGCCAGCACCGAGACAGGGTGGGGTGGCTACACCTTC
size: -
D: TRBD1
V: TRBV6-4
J: TRBJ1-2

CDR3: CSVDVGASYEQYF
DNA: TGCAGCGTTGATGTGGGGGCTTCCTACGAGCAGTACTTC
size: -
D: -
V: TRBV29-1
J: TRBJ2-7

CDR3: CASSEVSVAYYEQYF
DNA: TGTGCCAGCAGTGAAGTTTCGGTAGCGTACTACGAGCAGTACTTC
size: -
D: -
V: TRBV6-1
J: TRBJ2-7

CDR3: CSVDGQGNNYPYGYTF
DNA: TGCAGCGTTGACGGACAGGGGAATAATTACCCCTATGGCTACACCTTC
size: -
D: TRBD1
V: TRBV29-1
J: TRBJ1-2

CDR3: CASSLGLNYGYTF
DNA: TGTGCCAGCAGTTTAGGGTTAAACTATGGCTACACCTTC
size: -
D: -
V: TRBV28
J: TRBJ1-2

CDR3: CASSFKGGYEQYF
DNA: TGTGCCAGCAGCTTCAAGGGGGGCTACGAGCAGTACTTC
size: few
D: -
V: TRBV5-6
J: TRBJ2-7

CDR3: CASSRGGVNEKLFF
DNA: TGTGCCAGCAGCCGAGGAGGCGTTAATGAAAAACTGTTTTTT
size: -
D: -
V: TRBV5-4
J: TRBJ1-4

CDR3: CASRPPGGVTEAFF
DNA: TGTGCCAGCAGGCCACCCGGGGGGGTAACTGAAGCTTTCTTT
size: -
D: -
V: TRBV9
J: TRBJ1-1

CDR3: CASSTPASGTDSGANVLTF
DNA: TGTGCCAGCAGTACCCCAGCCTCAGGGACAGACTCTGGGGCCAACGTCCTGACTTTC
size: -
D: TRBD1
V: TRBV28
J: TRBJ2-6

CDR3: CASSSTSGAAELFF
DNA: TGTGCCAGCAGCTCGACTAGCGGTGCCGCGGAGCTGTTTTTT
size: -
D: TRBD2
V: TRBV11-3
J: TRBJ2-2

CDR3: CASSMWYRVDSPLHF
DNA: TGTGCCAGTAGTATGTGGTACAGGGTTGATTCACCCCTCCACTTT
size: -
D: -
V: TRBV19
J: TRBJ1-6

CDR3: CASSLVHNSNQPQHF
DNA: TGTGCCAGCAGCTTAGTACATAATAGCAATCAGCCCCAGCATTTT
size: -
D: -
V: TRBV7-6
J: TRBJ1-5

CDR3: CASSRQGNSNQPQHF
DNA: TGTGCCAGCAGTAGACAGGGGAATAGCAATCAGCCCCAGCATTTT
size: -
D: TRBD1
V: TRBV2
J: TRBJ1-5

CDR3: CASSTNPGAYEQYF
DNA: TGTGCCAGCAGCACCAATCCAGGGGCCTACGAGCAGTACTTC
size: few
D: -
V: TRBV4-2
J: TRBJ2-7

CDR3: CASSIDLGRPQHF
DNA: TGTGCCAGTAGTATAGATCTGGGCCGGCCCCAGCATTTT
size: -
D: -
V: TRBV19
J: TRBJ1-5

CDR3: CASSPRGAGEQFF
DNA: TGTGCCAGCAGCCCGCGGGGGGCGGGTGAGCAGTTCTTC
size: few
D: TRBD2
V: TRBV7-9
J: TRBJ2-1

CDR3: CASSLDSENTGELFF
DNA: TGCGCCAGCAGCTTGGACAGCGAGAACACCGGGGAGCTGTTTTTT
size: -
D: -
V: TRBV5-1
J: TRBJ2-2

CDR3: CASSLTANYGYTF
DNA: TGTGCCAGCAGCTTAACAGCTAACTATGGCTACACCTTC
size: once
D: -
V: TRBV7-9
J: TRBJ1-2

CDR3: CASSLKSGQEGNTIYF
DNA: TGTGCCAGCAGCTTAAAATCCGGACAGGAGGGAAACACCATATATTTT
size: -
D: TRBD1
V: TRBV7-4
J: TRBJ1-3

CDR3: CASSSQGRYPYNEQFF
DNA: TGTGCCAGTAGTAGTCAGGGACGGTACCCCTACAATGAGCAGTTCTTC
size: -
D: -
V: TRBV19
J: TRBJ2-1

CDR3: CATSGGVFGTDTQYF
DNA: TGTGCCACCAGTGGAGGGGTGTTTGGCACAGATACGCAGTATTTT
size: once
D: -
V: TRBV24-1
J: TRBJ2-3

CDR3: CASSPRGQGQNYGYTF
DNA: TGTGCCAGCAGCCCCCGCGGACAGGGTCAAAACTATGGCTACACCTTC
size: -
D: TRBD1
V: TRBV7-2
J: TRBJ1-2

CDR3: CASSSGQGANYGYTF
DNA: TGTGCCAGCAGTTCAGGACAGGGAGCTAACTATGGCTACACCTTC
size: -
D: TRBD1
V: TRBV27
J: TRBJ1-2

CDR3: CASSNRGRGNQPQHF
DNA: TGTGCCAGCAGCAACAGGGGGCGCGGTAATCAGCCCCAGCATTTT
size: -
D: -
V: TRBV21-1
J: TRBJ1-5

CDR3: CASSATGPTNEKLFF
DNA: TGCGCCAGCAGCGCGACAGGGCCAACTAATGAAAAACTGTTTTTT
size: -
D: TRBD1
V: TRBV5-1
J: TRBJ1-4

CDR3: CASSLAVGHTGELFF
DNA: TGCGCCAGCAGCTTGGCCGTTGGGCACACCGGGGAGCTGTTTTTT
size: -
D: -
V: TRBV5-1
J: TRBJ2-2

CDR3: CASRETYSNQPQHF
DNA: TGTGCCAGCAGGGAGACATATAGCAATCAGCCCCAGCATTTT
size: -
D: -
V: TRBV2
J: TRBJ1-5

CDR3: CASSLSWATNEKLFF
DNA: TGTGCCAGCAGTTTATCGTGGGCAACTAATGAAAAACTGTTTTTT
size: -
D: -
V: TRBV27
J: TRBJ1-4

CDR3: CASSRGWEEKLFF
DNA: TGTGCCAGCAGTCGAGGTTGGGAAGAAAAACTGTTTTTT
size: -
D: -
V: TRBV6-5
J: TRBJ1-4

CDR3: CASSLFPGGNYGYTF
DNA: TGTGCCAGCAGTTTATTCCCAGGGGGCAATTATGGCTACACCTTC
size: -
D: TRBD1
V: TRBV28
J: TRBJ1-2